Listed here are 2 T cell receptor beta chains from one sample, sequenced in a study of CD8+ T cells in alopecia areata. Cell sorting was performed on pooled cutaneous lymph node cells with CD4, CD8alpha, NKG2D, NKG2ACE and other markers. Reverse transcription of extracted RNA yielded cDNA, which provided the sequencing template. Method: immunoSEQ multiplex PCR; TCRdb's copy keeps in-frame clones and lacks some. This sample has about 19,000 clones, each found more than once. Sequencing input: CD8+ T cells sorted from a lymph node. These TCRs come from a C3H/HeJ mouse with alopecia areata. This line is of MHC haplotype H2-k.

In its sample, this clone was seen a few times. Gene names refer to mouse genes. This CDR3 reads CASGLDRTEVFF. CDR3 bases read: TGTGCCAGCGGTCTAGACAGAACA. The J gene is TRBJ1-1, the V gene TRBV13-2, with D maybe TRBD1 (5 bases). The read gets to within 4 residues of the CDR3 end, and the germline J gene fills in the rest. Germline V lookup: CDR1 NNHNN, CDR2 SYGAGS (reference sequence). CDR3 length: 12 residues.

A word on this clone: Genes here carry mouse names. The read gets to within 4 residues of the CDR3 end, and the germline J gene fills in the rest. The chain joins TRBV19 to TRBJ1-1; D is uncertain. This CDR3 spans 12 amino acids. Germline-derived CDR1 and CDR2 are FNHDT and SITEND (reference sequence). This CDR3 is CASSIAETEVFF. The sequenced part of the CDR3 DNA is TGTGCCAGCAGTATAGCAGAAACA.